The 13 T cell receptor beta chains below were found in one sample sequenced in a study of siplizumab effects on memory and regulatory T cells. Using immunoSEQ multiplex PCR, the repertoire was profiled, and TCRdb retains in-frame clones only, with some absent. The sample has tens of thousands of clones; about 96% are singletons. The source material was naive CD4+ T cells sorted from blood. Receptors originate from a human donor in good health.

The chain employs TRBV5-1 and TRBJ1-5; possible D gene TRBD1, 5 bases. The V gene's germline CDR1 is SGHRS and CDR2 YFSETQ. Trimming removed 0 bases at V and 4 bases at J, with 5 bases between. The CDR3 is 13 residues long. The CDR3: CASSLGQNQPQHF. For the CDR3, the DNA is TGCGCCAGCAGCTTGGGACAGAATCAGCCCCAGCATTTT.

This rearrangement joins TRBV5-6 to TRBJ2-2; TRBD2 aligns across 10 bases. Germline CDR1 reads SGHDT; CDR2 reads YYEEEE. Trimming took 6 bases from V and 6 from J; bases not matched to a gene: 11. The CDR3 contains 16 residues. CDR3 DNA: TGTGCCAGCACTCCGATAAGCGGGGGGGCCCCCGGGGAGCTGTTTTTT. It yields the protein CASTPISGGAPGELFF. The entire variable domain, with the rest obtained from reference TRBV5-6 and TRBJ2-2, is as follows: DAGVTQSPTHLIKTRGQQVTLRCSPKSGHDTVSWYQQALGQGPQFIFQYYEEEERQRGNFPDRFSGHQFPNYSSELNVNALLLGDSALYLCASTPISGGAPGELFFGEGSRLTVL.

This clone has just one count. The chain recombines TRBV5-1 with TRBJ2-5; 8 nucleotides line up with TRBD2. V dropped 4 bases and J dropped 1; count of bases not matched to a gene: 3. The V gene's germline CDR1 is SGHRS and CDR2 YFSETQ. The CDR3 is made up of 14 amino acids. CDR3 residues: CASSPGGGQETQYF. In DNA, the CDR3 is TGCGCCAGCAGCCCCGGGGGGGGCCAAGAGACCCAGTACTTC.

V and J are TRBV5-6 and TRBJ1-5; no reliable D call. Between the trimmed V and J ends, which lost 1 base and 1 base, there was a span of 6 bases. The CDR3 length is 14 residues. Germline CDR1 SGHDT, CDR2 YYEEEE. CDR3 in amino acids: CASSLQVSNQPQHF. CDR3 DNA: TGTGCCAGCAGCTTGCAGGTCAGCAATCAGCCCCAGCATTTT. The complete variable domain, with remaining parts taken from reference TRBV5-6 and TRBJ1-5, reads DAGVTQSPTHLIKTRGQQVTLRCSPKSGHDTVSWYQQALGQGPQFIFQYYEEEERQRGNFPDRFSGHQFPNYSSELNVNALLLGDSALYLCASSLQVSNQPQHFGDGTRLSIL.

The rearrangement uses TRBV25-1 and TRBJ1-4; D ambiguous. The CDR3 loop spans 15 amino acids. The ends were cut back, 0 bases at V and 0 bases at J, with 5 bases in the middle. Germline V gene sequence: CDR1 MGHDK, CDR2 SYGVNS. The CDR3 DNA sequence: TGTGCCAGCAGTGAATACGGAGCAACTAATGAAAAACTGTTTTTT. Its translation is CASSEYGATNEKLFF.

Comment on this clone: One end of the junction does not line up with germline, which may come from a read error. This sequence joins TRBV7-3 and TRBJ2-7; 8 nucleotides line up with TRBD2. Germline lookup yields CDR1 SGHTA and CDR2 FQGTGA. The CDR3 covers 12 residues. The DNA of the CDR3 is TGTGCCAGCAGCTTAGCGGGGGGTCCCCTAGACTTC. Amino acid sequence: CASSLAGGPLDF.

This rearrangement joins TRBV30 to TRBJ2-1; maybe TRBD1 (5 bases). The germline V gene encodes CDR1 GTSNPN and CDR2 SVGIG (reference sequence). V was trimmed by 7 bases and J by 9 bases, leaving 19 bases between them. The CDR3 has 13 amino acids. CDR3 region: CAFIGQGRGEQFF. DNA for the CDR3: TGTGCCTTTATAGGGCAGGGAAGGGGTGAGCAGTTCTTC.

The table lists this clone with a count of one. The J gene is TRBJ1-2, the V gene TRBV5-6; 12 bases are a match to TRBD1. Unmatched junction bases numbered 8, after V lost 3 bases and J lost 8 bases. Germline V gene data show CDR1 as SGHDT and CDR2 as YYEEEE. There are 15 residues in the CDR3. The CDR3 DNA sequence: TGTGCCAGCAGCTCGCCGGGACAGGGGGCGGTCGGCTACACCTTC. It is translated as CASSSPGQGAVGYTF.

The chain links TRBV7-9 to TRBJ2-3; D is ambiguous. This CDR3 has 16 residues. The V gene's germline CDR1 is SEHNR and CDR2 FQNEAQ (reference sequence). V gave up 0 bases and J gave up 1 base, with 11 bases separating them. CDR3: CASSLASRIGTDTQYF. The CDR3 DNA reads TGTGCCAGCAGCTTAGCGAGTAGAATCGGCACAGATACGCAGTATTTT.

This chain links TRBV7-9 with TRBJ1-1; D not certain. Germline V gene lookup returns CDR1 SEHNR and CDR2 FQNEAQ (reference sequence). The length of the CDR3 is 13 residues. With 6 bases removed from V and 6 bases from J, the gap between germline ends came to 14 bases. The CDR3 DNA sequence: TGTGCCAGCAGTGTGGGGTTGGAGTCTGAAGCTTTCTTT. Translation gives CASSVGLESEAFF. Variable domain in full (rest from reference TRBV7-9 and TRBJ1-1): DTGVSQNPRHKITKRGQNVTFRCDPISEHNRLYWYRQTLGQGPEFLTYFQNEAQLEKSRLLSDRFSAERPKGSFSTLEIQRTEQGDSAMYLCASSVGLESEAFFGQGTRLTVV.

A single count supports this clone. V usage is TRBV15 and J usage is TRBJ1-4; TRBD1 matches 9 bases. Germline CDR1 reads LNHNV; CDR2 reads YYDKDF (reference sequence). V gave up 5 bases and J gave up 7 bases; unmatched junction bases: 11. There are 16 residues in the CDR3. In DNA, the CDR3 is TGTGCCACCAGCTCGCCTTCCGGGACAGGGATTGAAAAACTGTTTTTT. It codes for CATSSPSGTGIEKLFF.

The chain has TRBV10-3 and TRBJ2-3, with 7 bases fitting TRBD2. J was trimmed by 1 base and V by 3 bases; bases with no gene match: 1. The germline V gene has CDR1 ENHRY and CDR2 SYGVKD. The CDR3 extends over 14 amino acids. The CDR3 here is CAISDSGGTDTQYF. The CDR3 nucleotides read TGTGCCATCAGTGACAGCGGGGGCACAGATACGCAGTATTTT.

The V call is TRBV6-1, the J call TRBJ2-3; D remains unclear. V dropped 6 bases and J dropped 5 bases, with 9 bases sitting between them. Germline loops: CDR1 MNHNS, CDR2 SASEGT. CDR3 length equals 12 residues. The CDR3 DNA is TGTGCCAGCAGCGGGTTCATAGATACGCAGTATTTT. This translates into CASSGFIDTQYF.